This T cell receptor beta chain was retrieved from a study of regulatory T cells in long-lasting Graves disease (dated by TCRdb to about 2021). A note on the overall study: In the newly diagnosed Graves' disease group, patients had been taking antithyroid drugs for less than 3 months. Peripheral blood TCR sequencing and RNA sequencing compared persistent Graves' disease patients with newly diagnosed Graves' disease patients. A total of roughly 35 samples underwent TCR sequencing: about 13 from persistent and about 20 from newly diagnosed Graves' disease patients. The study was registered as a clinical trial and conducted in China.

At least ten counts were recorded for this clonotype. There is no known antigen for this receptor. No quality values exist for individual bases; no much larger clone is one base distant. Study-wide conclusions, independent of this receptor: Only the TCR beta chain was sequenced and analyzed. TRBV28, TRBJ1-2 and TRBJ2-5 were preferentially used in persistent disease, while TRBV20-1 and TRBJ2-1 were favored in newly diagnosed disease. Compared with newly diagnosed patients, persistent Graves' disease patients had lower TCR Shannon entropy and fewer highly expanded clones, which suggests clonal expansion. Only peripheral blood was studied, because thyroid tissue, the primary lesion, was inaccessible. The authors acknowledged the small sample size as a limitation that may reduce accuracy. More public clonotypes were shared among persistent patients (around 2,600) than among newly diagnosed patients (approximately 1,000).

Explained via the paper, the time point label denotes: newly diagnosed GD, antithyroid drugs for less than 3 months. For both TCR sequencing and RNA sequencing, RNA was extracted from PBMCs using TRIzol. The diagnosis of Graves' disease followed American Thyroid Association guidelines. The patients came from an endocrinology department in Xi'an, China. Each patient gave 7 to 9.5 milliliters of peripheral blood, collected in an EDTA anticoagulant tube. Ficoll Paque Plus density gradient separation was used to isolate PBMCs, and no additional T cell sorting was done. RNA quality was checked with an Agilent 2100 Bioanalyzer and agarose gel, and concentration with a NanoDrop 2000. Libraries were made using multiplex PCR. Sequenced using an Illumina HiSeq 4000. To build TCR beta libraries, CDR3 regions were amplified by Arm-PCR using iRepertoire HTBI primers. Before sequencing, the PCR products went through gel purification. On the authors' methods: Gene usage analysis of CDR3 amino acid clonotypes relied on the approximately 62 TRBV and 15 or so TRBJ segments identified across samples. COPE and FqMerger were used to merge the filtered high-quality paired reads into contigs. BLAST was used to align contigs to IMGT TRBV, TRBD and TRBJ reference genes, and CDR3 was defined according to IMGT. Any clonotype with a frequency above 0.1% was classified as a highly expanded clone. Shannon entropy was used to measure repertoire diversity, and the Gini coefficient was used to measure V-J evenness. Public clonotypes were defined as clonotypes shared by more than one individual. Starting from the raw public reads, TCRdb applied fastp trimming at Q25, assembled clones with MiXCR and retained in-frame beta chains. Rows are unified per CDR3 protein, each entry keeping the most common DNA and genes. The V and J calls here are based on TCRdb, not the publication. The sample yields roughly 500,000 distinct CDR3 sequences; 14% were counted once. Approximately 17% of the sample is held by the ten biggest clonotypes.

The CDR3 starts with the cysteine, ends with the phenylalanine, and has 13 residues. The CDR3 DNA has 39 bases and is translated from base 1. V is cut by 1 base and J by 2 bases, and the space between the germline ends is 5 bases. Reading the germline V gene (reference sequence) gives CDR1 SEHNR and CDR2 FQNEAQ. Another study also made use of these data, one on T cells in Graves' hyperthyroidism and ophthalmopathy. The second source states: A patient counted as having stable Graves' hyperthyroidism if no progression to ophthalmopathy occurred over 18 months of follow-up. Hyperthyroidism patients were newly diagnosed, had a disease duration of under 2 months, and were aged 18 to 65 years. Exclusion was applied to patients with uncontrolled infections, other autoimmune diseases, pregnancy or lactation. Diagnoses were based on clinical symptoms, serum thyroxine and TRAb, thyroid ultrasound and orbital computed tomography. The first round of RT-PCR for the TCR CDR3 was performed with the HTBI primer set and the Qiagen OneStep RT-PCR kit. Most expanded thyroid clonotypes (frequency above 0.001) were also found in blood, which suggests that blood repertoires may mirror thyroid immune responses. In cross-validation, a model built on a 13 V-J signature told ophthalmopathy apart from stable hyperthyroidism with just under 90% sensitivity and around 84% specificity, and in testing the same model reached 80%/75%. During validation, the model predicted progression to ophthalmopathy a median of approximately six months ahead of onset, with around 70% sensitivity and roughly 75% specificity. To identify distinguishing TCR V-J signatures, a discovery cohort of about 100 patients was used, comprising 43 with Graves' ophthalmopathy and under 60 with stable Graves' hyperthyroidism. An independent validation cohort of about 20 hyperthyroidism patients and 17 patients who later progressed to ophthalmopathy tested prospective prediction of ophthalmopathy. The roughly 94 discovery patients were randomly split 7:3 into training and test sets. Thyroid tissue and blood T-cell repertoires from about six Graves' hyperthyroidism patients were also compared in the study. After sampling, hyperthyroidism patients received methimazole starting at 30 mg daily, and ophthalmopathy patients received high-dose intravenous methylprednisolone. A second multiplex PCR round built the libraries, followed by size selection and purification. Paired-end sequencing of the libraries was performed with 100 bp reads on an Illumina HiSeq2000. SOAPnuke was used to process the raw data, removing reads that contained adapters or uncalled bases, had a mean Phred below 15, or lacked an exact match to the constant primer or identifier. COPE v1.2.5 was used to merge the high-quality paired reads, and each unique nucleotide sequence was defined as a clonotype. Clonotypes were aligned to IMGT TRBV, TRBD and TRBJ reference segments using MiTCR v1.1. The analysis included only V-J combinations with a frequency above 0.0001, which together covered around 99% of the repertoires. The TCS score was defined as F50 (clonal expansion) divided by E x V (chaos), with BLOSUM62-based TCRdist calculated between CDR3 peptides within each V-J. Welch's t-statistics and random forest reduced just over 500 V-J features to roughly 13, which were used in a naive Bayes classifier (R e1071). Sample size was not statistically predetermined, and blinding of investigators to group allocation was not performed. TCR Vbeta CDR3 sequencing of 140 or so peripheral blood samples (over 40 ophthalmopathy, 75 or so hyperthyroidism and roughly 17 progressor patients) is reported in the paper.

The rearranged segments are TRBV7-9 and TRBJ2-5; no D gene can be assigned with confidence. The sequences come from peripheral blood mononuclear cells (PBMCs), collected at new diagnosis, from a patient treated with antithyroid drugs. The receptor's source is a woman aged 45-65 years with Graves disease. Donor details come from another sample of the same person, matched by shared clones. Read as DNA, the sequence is TGTGCCAGCAGCTTAGTTTCGCAAGAGACCCAGTACTTC. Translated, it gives CASSLVSQETQYF.